Below are 25 T cell receptor beta chains sequenced from a single sample in a study of blood T cells in healthy people across ages. A sample-barcoded 5' primer and a J-beta primer mix were used in a second PCR of roughly 7 to 12 cycles. One entry per CDR3 protein, called by TCRdb with MiXCR from the 5' RACE reads. The table has around 1,800,000 distinct CDR3 sequences, approximately 39% seen once. Sequenced sample: blood. Source of these receptors: a human donor in good health.

This clonotype was seen many times. J is TRBJ2-7 and V is TRBV7-6; D is undetermined. Germline CDR1 reads SGHVS; CDR2 reads FNYEAQ. Trimming left V 4 bases short and J 7 bases short, with 14 bases between. CDR3 size: 13 residues. The CDR3 loop is CASSSISESEQYF. The CDR3 DNA follows: TGTGCCAGCAGCTCCATCAGCGAATCAGAGCAGTACTTC. The variable domain in full, completed from reference TRBV7-6 and TRBJ2-7, reads GAGVSQSPRYKVTKRGQDVALRCDPISGHVSLYWYRQALGQGPEFLTYFNYEAQQDKSGLPNDRFSAERPEGSISTLTIQRTEQRDSAMYRCASSSISESEQYFGPGTRLTVT.

In DNA form, the CDR3 reads TGTGCCAGCAGCTTACTAGGGGATAGTAACTATGGCTACACCTTC. Its translation is CASSLLGDSNYGYTF. V and J are TRBV5-4 and TRBJ1-2; TRBD1 might be the D (5 bases). The CDR3 has 15 residues. The V end was cut by 2 bases, the J end by 1 base, with 12 bases between. CDR1 SGHNT and CDR2 YYREEE come from the germline V gene (reference sequence).

This chain connects TRBV3-1 to TRBJ2-4; tentative D call: TRBD1 (6 bases). The DNA end is more similar to TRBJ2-5, so the J call may be wrong. Germline V gives CDR1 LGHDT, CDR2 YNNKEL (reference sequence). This CDR3 has 15 amino acids. The CDR3 nucleotides are TGTGCCAGCAGAGAGGGGGACCAGTCCTTTCAGACCCAGTACTTC. Translated, it gives CASREGDQSFQTQYF.

This rearrangement joins TRBV2 to TRBJ1-1, with D perhaps matching TRBD1 (5 bases). The ends were cut back, 4 bases at V and 4 bases at J, with 16 bases in the middle. The germline CDR1 and CDR2 sequences are SNHLY and FYNNEI. There are 15 residues in the CDR3. CDR3 in amino acids: CASSVGGGVFTEAFF. The CDR3 bases are TGTGCCAGCAGTGTGGGGGGGGGAGTTTTCACTGAAGCTTTCTTT.

This clonotype was seen repeatedly, ten times or more. V is TRBV29-1 and J is TRBJ2-7; 11 nucleotides match TRBD1. The germline V gene encodes CDR1 SQVTM and CDR2 ANQGSEA. Trimming cost V 5 bases and J 4 bases; bases outside gene matches: 4. The CDR3 is 13 amino acids. CDR3 sequence reads: CSVRTGGGYEQYF. CDR3 coding DNA: TGCAGCGTTCGGACAGGGGGCGGATACGAGCAGTACTTC.

The rearrangement links TRBV12-3 or TRBV12-4 to TRBJ2-6, with D uncertain. The CDR3 extends over 15 amino acids. V was cut by 3 bases and J by 3 bases, with 9 bases left in between. The CDR3 DNA reads TGTGCCAGCAGTTTTTTGGGTGGTGGGGCCAACGTCCTGACTTTC. The encoded protein is CASSFLGGGANVLTF.

The chain is built from TRBV7-2 and TRBJ1-4; D is unclear. The ends were cut back, 4 bases at V and 0 bases at J, with 6 bases in the middle. The germline CDR1 and CDR2 sequences are SGHTA and FQGNSA. This CDR3 spans 14 amino acids. DNA for the CDR3: TGTGCCAGCAGCTCGGACCCAACTAATGAAAAACTGTTTTTT. It translates to CASSSDPTNEKLFF.

This clonotype was seen a handful of times. The V gene is TRBV10-3, the J gene TRBJ2-5; D remains unclear. Trimming took off 2 bases at V and 0 bases at J, with 7 bases between the two ends. Germline V gives CDR1 ENHRY, CDR2 SYGVKD. The CDR3 runs 14 residues. The CDR3 DNA reads TGTGCCATCAGTGAGACAACAGACCAAGAGACCCAGTACTTC. Translated, it gives CAISETTDQETQYF.

This clonotype has a handful of counts. The CDR3 coding sequence is TGTGCCACGGGGACAGGCGGTTTGACGGGCAATCAGCCCCAGCATTTT. It translates to CATGTGGLTGNQPQHF. The gene calls are TRBV12-3 or TRBV12-4 and TRBJ1-5; TRBD1 agrees at 8 bases. The CDR3 has 16 residues. V was pared by 10 bases and J by 2 bases, with 13 bases of the junction left unmatched.

A few counts support this clonotype. V usage is TRBV4-3 and J usage is TRBJ1-5; D unclear. The V end was cut by 5 bases, the J end by 0 bases, with 11 bases between. CDR3 length: 15 amino acids. Germline loops: CDR1 LGHNA, CDR2 YSLEER. The CDR3 loop is CASSLSIYSNQPQHF. The CDR3 bases are TGCGCCAGCAGCTTGAGCATCTATAGCAATCAGCCCCAGCATTTT.

In nucleotides, the CDR3 is TGTGCCAGTAGTATAGCAGTCCGGTCTAACTATGGCTACACCTTC. Its protein product is CASSIAVRSNYGYTF. The chain employs TRBV19 and TRBJ1-2, with D unresolved. Trimming pared 1 base from V and 0 bases from J, leaving 9 bases between. Germline lookup yields CDR1 LNHDA and CDR2 SQIVND (reference sequence). The CDR3 totals 15 residues.

In regard to this clonotype: Germline and junction disagree at one end, which may indicate a read error. The chain joins TRBV25-1 to TRBJ1-2; D ambiguous. CDR3 length: 16 amino acids. Germline CDR1 and CDR2: MGHDK and SYGVNS. The CDR3 region has the DNA TGTGCCAGCAGCCAAGGAGATGTGTTTAGTAACCATGGCTACACCTTC. Residues: CASSQGDVFSNHGYTF.

V is TRBV12-3 or TRBV12-4 and J is TRBJ1-6; no definite D call. V was pared by 3 bases and J by 13 bases, with 10 bases between. The CDR3 length is 12 residues. The CDR3 coding sequence is TGTGCCAGCAGTTTGGTTCGAGGCCCCCTCCACTTT. It codes for CASSLVRGPLHF.

This chain uses TRBV28 with TRBJ2-3, with a tentative D call TRBD2 (6 bases). Trimming shortened V by 7 bases and J by 2 bases, and 13 bases separated the two germline ends. Germline CDR1 is MDHEN and CDR2 is SYDVKM. The CDR3 is 14 amino acids. CDR3 amino acids: CASNGGPTTDTQYF. The CDR3 region has the DNA TGTGCCAGCAACGGGGGTCCTACCACAGATACGCAGTATTTT.

CDR3 nucleotide sequence: TGTGCCTCAGGGGGAGGAGATACGCAGTATTTT. Translated: CASGGGDTQYF. The chain employs TRBV10-3 and TRBJ2-3; maybe TRBD1 (7 bases). V lost 11 bases, J lost 5 bases, and 11 bases lay in between. Per the germline V gene, CDR1 is ENHRY and CDR2 is SYGVKD. The CDR3 is made up of 11 amino acids.

J is TRBJ1-4 and V is TRBV12-3 or TRBV12-4; 11 nucleotides agree with TRBD1. Unmatched junction bases numbered 8, after V lost 7 bases and J lost 7 bases. This CDR3 spans 15 amino acids. The CDR3 region has the DNA TGTGCCAGCACCACAGGACAGGGGGCTGGTGAAAAACTGTTTTTT. It codes for CASTTGQGAGEKLFF.

The genes are TRBV6-5 and TRBJ1-1; 7 positions match TRBD1. CDR1 and CDR2 from the germline V gene are MNHEY and SVGAGI. The CDR3 runs to 14 residues. V shed 6 bases and J 7 bases; nucleotides not matched to a gene: 11. The CDR3 nucleotides are TGTGCCAGCAGAACGAGGGGACAGCCAAATGAAGCTTTCTTT. This gives the protein CASRTRGQPNEAFF.

The V and J genes are TRBV7-2 and TRBJ2-1; TRBD2 agrees at 7 bases. This CDR3 contains 14 residues. V was pared by 3 bases and J by 7 bases, with 6 bases of the junction left unmatched. CDR1 is SGHTA, CDR2 FQGNSA, per germline. CDR3 sequence (DNA): TGTGCCAGCAGCTTTACTAGCGTTAGTAATGAGCAGTTCTTC. Protein: CASSFTSVSNEQFF.

V usage is TRBV5-1 and J usage is TRBJ1-6, with a weak D call TRBD1 (5 bases). CDR1 SGHRS and CDR2 YFSETQ come from the germline V gene. The V and J ends lost 1 base and 7 bases respectively, with 12 bases between them. CDR3 length: 15 residues. CDR3 in amino acids: CASSLRPGDNSPLHF. CDR3 nucleotide sequence: TGCGCCAGCAGCTTGCGGCCGGGGGACAATTCACCCCTCCACTTT.

This clonotype was seen a few times. The chain recombines TRBV6-1 with TRBJ2-5; maybe TRBD1 (6 bases). The CDR3 has 15 residues. Germline lookup yields CDR1 MNHNS and CDR2 SASEGT. The germline V and J ends were trimmed by 1 base and 3 bases, with 12 bases remaining between them. DNA of the CDR3: TGTGCCAGCAGTGAAGGGGTAGGGGGAAAAGAGACCCAGTACTTC. Protein product: CASSEGVGGKETQYF.

There are a few counts of this clonotype. The chain employs TRBV12-3 or TRBV12-4 and TRBJ1-5; 8 bases agree with TRBD1. V trimming: 8 bases; J trimming: 3 bases; junction bases outside the gene matches: 3. The CDR3 has 13 amino acids. CDR3 residues: CASAGGHNQPQHF. DNA of the CDR3: TGTGCCAGCGCAGGGGGCCACAATCAGCCCCAGCATTTT.

The CDR3 spells CASSMGVVSNYGYTF. The CDR3 bases are TGTGCCAGCAGCATGGGAGTGGTGTCCAACTATGGCTACACCTTC. V and J are TRBV7-6 and TRBJ1-2; D is unresolved. The CDR3 runs to 15 residues. The ends were cut back, 5 bases at V and 2 bases at J, with 15 bases in the middle. Germline V gene data show CDR1 as SGHVS and CDR2 as FNYEAQ.

This clonotype has just a few counts. The rearrangement links TRBV27 to TRBJ2-5; D may be TRBD1 (6 bases). CDR3 length: 14 residues. Trimming removed 5 bases at V and 2 bases at J, with 12 bases between. Germline-derived CDR1 and CDR2 are MNHEY and SMNVEV (reference sequence). The CDR3 reads CASSTMTGQETQYF. The CDR3 DNA reads as TGTGCCAGCAGTACGATGACAGGACAAGAGACCCAGTACTTC.

This sequence joins TRBV7-9 and TRBJ2-1; 8 bases are a match to TRBD1. The J segment lost 9 bases and the V segment lost 4 bases, leaving 14 bases of the junction unmatched. Per the germline V gene, CDR1 is SEHNR and CDR2 is FQNEAQ (reference sequence). The CDR3 totals 16 residues. The CDR3, as DNA: TGTGCCAGCAGCTACTACAAGGACAGGGCTCCCTTTGAGCAGTTCTTC. Amino acid sequence: CASSYYKDRAPFEQFF.

This clonotype occurred a few times. V usage is TRBV3-1 and J usage is TRBJ2-3; TRBD1 is a possible D gene (6 bases). Per the germline V gene, CDR1 is LGHDT and CDR2 is YNNKEL (reference sequence). The CDR3 contains 15 residues. V shed 0 bases and J shed 4 bases, with 11 bases lying between them. The CDR3 protein is CASSQDWGQPDTQYF. CDR3 nucleotides: TGTGCCAGCAGCCAAGATTGGGGGCAGCCAGATACGCAGTATTTT.